The sample holds one count of the clone carrying this TCR beta chain. Original data processing: Amplification with reference gene primers provided the estimates of nucleated cell counts. The method was immunoSEQ multiplex PCR; TCRdb's version includes in-frame clones alone and lacks a portion of them. The V and J calls and clone size are taken from that table; D and trimming were inferred from the DNA. The data contain 150,000 to 200,000 clones, around 83% of them singletons. These data originate in a study of blood T cell repertoires in COVID-19. Whole-study context: The cDNA or gDNA used as material had been derived from T cells, B-cell-depleted T cells, or PBMCs.

The V and J ends lost 0 bases and 2 bases, in that order; junction bases with no gene match: 4. The CDR3 totals 19 residues. Germline values: CDR1 LNHDA, CDR2 SQIVND (reference sequence). The rearrangement links TRBV19 to TRBJ2-1; TRBD2 matches 16 bases. Sequencing was carried out using peripheral blood. The clonotype was recovered from a woman younger than 45 with active or convalescent COVID-19. The DNA for the CDR3 is TGTGCCAGTAGTATAGACGGGACTAGCGGGAGGGAGCCCTACAATGAGCAGTTCTTC. It encodes CASSIDGTSGREPYNEQFF.